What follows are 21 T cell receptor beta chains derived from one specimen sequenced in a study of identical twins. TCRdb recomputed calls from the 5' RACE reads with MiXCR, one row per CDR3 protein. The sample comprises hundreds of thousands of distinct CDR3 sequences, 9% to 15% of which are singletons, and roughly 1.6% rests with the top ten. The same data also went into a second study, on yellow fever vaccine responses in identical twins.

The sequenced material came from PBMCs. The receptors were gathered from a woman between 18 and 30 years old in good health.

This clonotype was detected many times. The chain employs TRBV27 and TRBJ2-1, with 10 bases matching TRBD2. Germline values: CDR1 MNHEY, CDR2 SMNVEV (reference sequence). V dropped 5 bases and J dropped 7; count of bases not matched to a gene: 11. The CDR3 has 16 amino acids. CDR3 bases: TGTGCCAGCAGTCTAAGGACTAGCGGTATGGGAAATGAGCAGTTCTTC. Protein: CASSLRTSGMGNEQFF.

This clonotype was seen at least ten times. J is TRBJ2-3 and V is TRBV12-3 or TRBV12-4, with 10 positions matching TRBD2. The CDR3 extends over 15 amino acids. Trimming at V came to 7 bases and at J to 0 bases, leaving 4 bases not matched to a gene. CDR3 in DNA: TGTGCCAGCACCACGGGACTAGCGAGCACAGATACGCAGTATTTT. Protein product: CASTTGLASTDTQYF.

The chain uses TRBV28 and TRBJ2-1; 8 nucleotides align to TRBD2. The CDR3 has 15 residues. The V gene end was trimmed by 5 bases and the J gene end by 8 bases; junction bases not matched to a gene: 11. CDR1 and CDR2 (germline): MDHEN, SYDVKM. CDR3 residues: CASSATSVRADEQFF. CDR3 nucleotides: TGTGCCAGCAGTGCGACTAGCGTGAGGGCGGATGAGCAGTTCTTC.

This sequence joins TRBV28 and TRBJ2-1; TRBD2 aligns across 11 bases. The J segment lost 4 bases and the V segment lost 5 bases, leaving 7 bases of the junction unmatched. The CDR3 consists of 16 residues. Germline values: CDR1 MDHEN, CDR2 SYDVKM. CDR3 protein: CASSDRGTSGYNEQFF. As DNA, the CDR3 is TGTGCCAGCAGTGATCGAGGGACTAGCGGATACAATGAGCAGTTCTTC.

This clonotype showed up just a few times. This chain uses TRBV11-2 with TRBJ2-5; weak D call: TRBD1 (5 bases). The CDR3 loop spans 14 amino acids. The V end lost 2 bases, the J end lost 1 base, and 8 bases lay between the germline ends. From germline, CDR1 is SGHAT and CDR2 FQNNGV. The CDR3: CASSLFDSQETQYF. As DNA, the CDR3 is TGTGCCAGCAGCTTATTCGACAGCCAAGAGACCCAGTACTTC.

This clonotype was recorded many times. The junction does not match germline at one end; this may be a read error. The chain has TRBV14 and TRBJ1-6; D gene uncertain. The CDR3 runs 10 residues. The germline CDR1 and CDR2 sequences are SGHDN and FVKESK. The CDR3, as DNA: TGTGCCAGCAGCCAAGGAAGGCACCGCTTT. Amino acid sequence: CASSQGRHRF.

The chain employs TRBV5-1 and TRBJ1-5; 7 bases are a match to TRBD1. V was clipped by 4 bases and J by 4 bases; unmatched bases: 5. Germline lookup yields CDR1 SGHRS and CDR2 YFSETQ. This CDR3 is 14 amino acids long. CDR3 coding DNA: TGCGCCAGCAGCGTGGGACAGCCGAATCAGCCCCAGCATTTT. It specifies CASSVGQPNQPQHF.

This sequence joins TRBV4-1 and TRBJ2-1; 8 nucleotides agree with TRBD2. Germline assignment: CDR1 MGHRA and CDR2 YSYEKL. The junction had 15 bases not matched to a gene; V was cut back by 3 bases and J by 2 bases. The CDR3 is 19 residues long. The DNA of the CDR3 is TGCGCCAGCAGCCAGGCCTCACCCTCACTAGCGGCAGCCTACAATGAGCAGTTCTTC. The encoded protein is CASSQASPSLAAAYNEQFF.

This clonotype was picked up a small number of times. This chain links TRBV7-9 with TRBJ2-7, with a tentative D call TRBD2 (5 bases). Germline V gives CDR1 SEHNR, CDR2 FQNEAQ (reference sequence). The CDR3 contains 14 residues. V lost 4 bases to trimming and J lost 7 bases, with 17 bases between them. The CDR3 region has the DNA TGTGCCAGCAGCTCCCCGGACTGGCAAGGGGAGCAGTACTTC. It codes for CASSSPDWQGEQYF.

Here the CDR3 DNA reads TGCGCCAGCAGCCAGTGGGGACAGGGAGAAAACATTCAGTACTTC. Translated: CASSQWGQGENIQYF. This sequence joins TRBV4-1 and TRBJ2-4, with TRBD1 identical over 9 bases. The V gene end was trimmed by 3 bases and the J gene end by 5 bases; junction bases not matched to a gene: 5. The germline CDR1 and CDR2 sequences are MGHRA and YSYEKL. The length of the CDR3 is 15 residues.

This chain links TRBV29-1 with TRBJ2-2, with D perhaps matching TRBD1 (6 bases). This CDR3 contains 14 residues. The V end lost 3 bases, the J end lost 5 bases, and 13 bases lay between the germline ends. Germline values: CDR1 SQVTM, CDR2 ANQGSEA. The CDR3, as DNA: TGCAGCGTTGAGTCCAGGGGCCTGACCGGGGAGCTGTTTTTT. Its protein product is CSVESRGLTGELFF.

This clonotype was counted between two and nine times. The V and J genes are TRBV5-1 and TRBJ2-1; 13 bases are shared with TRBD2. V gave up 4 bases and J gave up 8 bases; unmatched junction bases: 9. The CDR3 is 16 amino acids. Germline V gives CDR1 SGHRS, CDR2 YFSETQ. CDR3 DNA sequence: TGCGCCAGCAGCACAGGACTAGCGGGAGAGGGCTATGAGCAGTTCTTC. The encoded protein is CASSTGLAGEGYEQFF. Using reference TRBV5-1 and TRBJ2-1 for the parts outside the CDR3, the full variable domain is KAGVTQTPRYLIKTRGQQVTLSCSPISGHRSVSWYQQTPGQGLQFLFEYFSETQRNKGNFPGRFSGRQFSNSRSEMNVSTLELGDSALYLCASSTGLAGEGYEQFFGPGTRLTVL.

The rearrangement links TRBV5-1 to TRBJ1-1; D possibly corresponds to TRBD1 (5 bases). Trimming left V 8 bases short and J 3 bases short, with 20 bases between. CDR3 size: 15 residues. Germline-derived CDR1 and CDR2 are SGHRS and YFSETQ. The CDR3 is CASQLRPGADTEAFF. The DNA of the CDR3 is TGCGCCAGTCAACTCAGACCTGGGGCGGACACTGAAGCTTTCTTT.

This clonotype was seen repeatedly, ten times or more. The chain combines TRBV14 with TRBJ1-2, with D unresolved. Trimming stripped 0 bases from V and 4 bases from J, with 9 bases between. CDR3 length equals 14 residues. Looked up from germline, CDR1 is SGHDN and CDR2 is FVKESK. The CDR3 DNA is TGTGCCAGCAGCCAAGAGTTAGACCTCTATGGCTACACCTTC. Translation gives CASSQELDLYGYTF.

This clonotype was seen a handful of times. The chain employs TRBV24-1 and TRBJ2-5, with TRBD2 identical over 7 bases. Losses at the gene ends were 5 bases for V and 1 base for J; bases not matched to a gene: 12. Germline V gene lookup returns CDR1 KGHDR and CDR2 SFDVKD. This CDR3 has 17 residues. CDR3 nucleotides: TGTGCCACCAGTGTTTGGGGGGGACCTCTCCTCCAAGAGACCCAGTACTTC. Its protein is CATSVWGGPLLQETQYF.

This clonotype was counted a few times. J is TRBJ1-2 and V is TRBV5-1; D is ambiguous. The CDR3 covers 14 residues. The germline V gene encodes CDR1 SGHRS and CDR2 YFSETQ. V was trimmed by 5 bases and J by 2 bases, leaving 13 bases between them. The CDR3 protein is CASSETSENYGYTF. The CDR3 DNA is TGCGCCAGCAGTGAGACCAGCGAGAACTATGGCTACACCTTC.

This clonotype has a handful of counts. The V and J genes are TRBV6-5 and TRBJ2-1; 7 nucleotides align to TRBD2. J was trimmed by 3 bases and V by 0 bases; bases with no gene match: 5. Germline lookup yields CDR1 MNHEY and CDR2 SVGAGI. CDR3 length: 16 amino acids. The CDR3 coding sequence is TGTGCCAGCAGTTACTCTTTCGGCGGGGGCTACAATGAGCAGTTCTTC. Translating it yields CASSYSFGGGYNEQFF.

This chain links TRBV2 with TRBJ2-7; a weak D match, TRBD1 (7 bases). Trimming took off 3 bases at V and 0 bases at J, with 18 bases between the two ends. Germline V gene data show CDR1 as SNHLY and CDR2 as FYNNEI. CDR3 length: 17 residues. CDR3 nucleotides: TGTGCCAGCAGTGAGAGGCAGGGGGGACGCTACTCCTACGAGCAGTACTTC. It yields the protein CASSERQGGRYSYEQYF.

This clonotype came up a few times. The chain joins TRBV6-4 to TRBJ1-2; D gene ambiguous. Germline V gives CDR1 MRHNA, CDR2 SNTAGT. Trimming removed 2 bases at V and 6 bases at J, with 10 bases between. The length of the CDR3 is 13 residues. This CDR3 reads CASSDEGFDGYTF. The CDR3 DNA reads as TGTGCCAGCAGTGACGAGGGTTTTGATGGCTACACCTTC.

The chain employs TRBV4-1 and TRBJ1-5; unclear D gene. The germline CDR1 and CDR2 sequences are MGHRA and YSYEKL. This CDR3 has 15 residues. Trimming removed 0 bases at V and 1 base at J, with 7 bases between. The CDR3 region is CASSQEVRSNQPQHF. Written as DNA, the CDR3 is TGCGCCAGCAGCCAAGAAGTGCGAAGCAATCAGCCCCAGCATTTT.

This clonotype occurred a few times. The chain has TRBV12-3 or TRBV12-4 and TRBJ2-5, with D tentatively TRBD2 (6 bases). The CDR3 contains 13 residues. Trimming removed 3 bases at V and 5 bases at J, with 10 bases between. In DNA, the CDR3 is TGTGCCAGCAGTTTTGACCGGGGGGAGACCCAGTACTTC. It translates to CASSFDRGETQYF.